This T cell receptor beta chain is drawn from a study of cytomegalovirus exposure and HLA in healthy donors. Overall study context: HLA-typed donors were the source of around 80 million unique TCRs, which an early data release held. Study-level findings and limits: Trimming of TCR beta V- and J-genes showed a link, identified in a later analysis, to a missense DCLRE1C variant. Across donors, most TCRs were seen rarely, yet some public ones were widespread. Common viral pathogens were later found to be apparently linked to several of the most significant clusters.

PCR primers comprised 60 Vbeta and 13 Jbeta primers. TCRdb's table, derived via immunoSEQ multiplex PCR, lists solely in-frame clones and lacks some. The data contain around 150,000 clones, 76% of them singletons. In regard to this clone: Antigen: not known.

This receptor was taken from a female donor in good health and CMV-seropositive. Specimen: PBMCs.

The CDR3 loop reads CSVVLTEETQYF. Written as DNA, the CDR3 is TGCAGCGTTGTATTGACAGAAGAGACCCAGTACTTC. This chain uses TRBV29-1 with TRBJ2-5; the D gene is possibly TRBD1 (5 bases). The CDR3 has 12 amino acids. Trimming took off 4 bases at V and 3 bases at J, with 9 bases between the two ends. Germline lookup yields CDR1 SQVTM and CDR2 ANQGSEA.